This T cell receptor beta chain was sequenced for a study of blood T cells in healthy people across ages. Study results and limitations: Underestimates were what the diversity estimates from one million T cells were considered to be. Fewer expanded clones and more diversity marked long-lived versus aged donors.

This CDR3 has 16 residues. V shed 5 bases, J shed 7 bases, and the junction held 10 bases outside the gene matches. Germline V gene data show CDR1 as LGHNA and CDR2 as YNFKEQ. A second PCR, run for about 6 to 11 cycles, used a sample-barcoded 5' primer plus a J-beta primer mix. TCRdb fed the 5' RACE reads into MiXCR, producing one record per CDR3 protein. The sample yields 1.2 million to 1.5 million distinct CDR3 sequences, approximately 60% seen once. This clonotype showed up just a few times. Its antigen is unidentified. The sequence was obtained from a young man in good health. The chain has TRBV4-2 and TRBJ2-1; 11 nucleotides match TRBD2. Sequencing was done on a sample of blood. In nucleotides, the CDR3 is TGTGCCAGCAGCTCAGTCACTAGCGGGAGCAAGAATGAGCAGTTCTTC. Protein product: CASSSVTSGSKNEQFF.